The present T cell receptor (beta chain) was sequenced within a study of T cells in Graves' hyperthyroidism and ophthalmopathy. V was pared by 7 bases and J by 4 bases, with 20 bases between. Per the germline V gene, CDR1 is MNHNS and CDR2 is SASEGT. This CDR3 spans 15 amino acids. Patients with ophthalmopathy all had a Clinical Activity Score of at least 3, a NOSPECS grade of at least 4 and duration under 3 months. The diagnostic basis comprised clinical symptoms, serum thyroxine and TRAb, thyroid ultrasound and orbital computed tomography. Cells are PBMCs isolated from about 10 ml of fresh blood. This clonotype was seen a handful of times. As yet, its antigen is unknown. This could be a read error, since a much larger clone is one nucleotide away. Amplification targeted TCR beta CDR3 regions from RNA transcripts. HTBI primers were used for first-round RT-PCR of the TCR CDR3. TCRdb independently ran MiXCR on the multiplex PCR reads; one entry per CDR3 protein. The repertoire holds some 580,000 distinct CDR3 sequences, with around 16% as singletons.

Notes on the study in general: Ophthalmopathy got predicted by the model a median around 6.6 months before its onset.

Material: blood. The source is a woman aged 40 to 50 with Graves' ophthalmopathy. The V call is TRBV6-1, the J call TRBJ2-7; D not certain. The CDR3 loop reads CASTELDGPLYEQYF. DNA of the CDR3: TGTGCCAGCACCGAGTTGGACGGGCCTCTTTACGAGCAGTACTTC.